A single T cell receptor beta chain is shown here with its context. There is no known antigen for this receptor. Each CD8+ T cell subset was flow-sorted in triplicate, with under 350,000 cells per subset placed directly into RLT lysis buffer. Naive CD8+ T cells were defined stringently as CD45RO-CCR7+CD27+CD95- to exclude memory contaminants. Standard density gradient centrifugation was used to isolate peripheral blood mononuclear cells from buffy coats. Naive CXCR3-negative and CXCR3-positive CD8+ T cells were flow-sorted using a FACSAria III. Total RNA was extracted from sorted cells using an RNeasy Mini Kit. The data originate from a study of CXCR3-negative and CXCR3-positive naive CD8 T cells (dated by TCRdb to between 2018 and 2021). The study in broad terms: In total, 130 million to 150 million TRB reads were obtained, which works out to roughly 1.5 +/- 0.3 million reads per library. Diversity and physicochemical repertoire analyses covered roughly eleven donors pooled from two independent experiments. For the TRBV-TRBJ cluster analysis, the naive subsets came from roughly 5 donors, while the memory cells came from 3 donors. Results and caveats for the whole study, not just this receptor: TRBV-TRBJ usage was similar between naive CXCR3-negative and CXCR3-positive cells from the same donor, while memory cells showed distinct patterns. Compared with CXCR3-negative naive cells, CXCR3-positive naive cells had TRB CDR3s with higher hydrophobicity (lower Kidera factor 4), lower energy, and higher strength and volume indices. Freshly isolated PBMCs were used for most assays because CXCR3 expression went down partially after cryopreservation. Repertoire diversity was comparably high in both naive subsets but much lower in memory CD8+ T cells. Because surface CD5, which is linked to self-reactivity in mice, was comparable between the naive subsets, TCR interaction strength was also inferred from the physicochemical properties of TRB CDR3s.

From its cysteine to its phenylalanine, the CDR3 spans 14 amino acids. No DNA has been recorded. Via the germline V gene, CDR1 is SGHRS and CDR2 YFSETQ. These reads were obtained on a NextSeq 550. The Human TCR Profiling Kit (MiLaboratory) was used to prepare UMI-labeled 5' RACE TRB cDNA libraries. cDNA synthesis used the entire amount of extracted RNA, and PCR amplification then used the entire amount of cDNA produced. Libraries were prepared in parallel using an identical number of PCR cycles. In the paper's pipeline: With a minimum of two reads required per UMI, MIGEC and MiXCR pulled out about 52,000 +/- 9,100 unique UMI-labeled TRB cDNA molecules from each library. On average, about 40,000 +/- 10,000 functional in-frame TRB CDR3 nucleotide clonotypes lacking stop codons were found per library. After each sample was downsampled to 5000 UMI-labeled TRB molecules, VDJtools was used to calculate diversity metrics such as normalized Shannon-Wiener and Chao1. Clonotype-size-weighted physicochemical properties of the central five CDR3 residues (interaction energy, strength, volume and Kidera factor 4) were computed in VDJtools. With the reads reprocessed by TCRdb, a single entry stands for each CDR3 protein sequence and no DNA is reported. TCRdb, not the original authors, processed these V and J calls. This sample's table has entries for about 150,000 distinct CDR3 sequences. The ten largest clones capture roughly 0.41% of the sample.

This clonotype was sampled from a human donor in good health. Some clones in this sample may be carry-over from other donors' samples. What was sequenced was naive CXCR3+ CD8+ T cells from blood. The cell subset or site label of this sample denotes: CD45RO-CCR7+CD27+CD95- naive CD8+ T cells expressing CXCR3 (TNR3+). The V and J segments used are TRBV5-1 and TRBJ2-3. The CDR3 protein is CASSFLYYTDTQYF.